The sample holds many counts of the clone carrying this TCR beta chain. This sample stems from a study of T cells after yellow fever vaccination. The CDR3 has 16 residues. Germline lookup yields CDR1 SQVTM and CDR2 ANQGSEA. With V trimmed by 7 bases and J by 4 bases, 16 bases remained unmatched. In TCRdb, the 5' RACE reads were re-called with MiXCR into one record per CDR3 protein. The sample shows about 49,000 distinct CDR3 sequences, around 7% of them seen only once. This sample comprised CD8+ T cells sorted from PBMCs, obtained roughly 14 days after the first yellow fever vaccination. The TCR was taken from a young man who received the YFV17D yellow fever vaccine. The V gene is TRBV29-1, the J gene TRBJ2-5; 9 bases fit TRBD1. CDR3 residues: CSARLDIRGQGETQYF. DNA of the CDR3: TGCAGCGCCCGACTCGATATAAGGGGACAGGGAGAGACCCAGTACTTC. Variable domain in full (rest from reference TRBV29-1 and TRBJ2-5): SAVISQKPSRDICQRGTSLTIQCQVDSQVTMMFWYRQQPGQSLTLIATANQGSEATYESGFVIDKFPISRPNLTFSTLTVSNMSPEDSSIYLCSARLDIRGQGETQYFGPGTRLLVL.